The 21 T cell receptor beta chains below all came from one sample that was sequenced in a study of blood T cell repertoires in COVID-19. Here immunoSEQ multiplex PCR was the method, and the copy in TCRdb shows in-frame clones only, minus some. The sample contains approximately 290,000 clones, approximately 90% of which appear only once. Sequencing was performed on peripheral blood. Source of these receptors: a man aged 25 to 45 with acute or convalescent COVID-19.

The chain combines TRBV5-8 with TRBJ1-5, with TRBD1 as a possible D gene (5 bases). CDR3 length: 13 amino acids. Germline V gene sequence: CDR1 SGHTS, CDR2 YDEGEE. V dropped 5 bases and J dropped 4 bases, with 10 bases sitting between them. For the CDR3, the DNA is TGTGCCAGCAGACCGGGGGGAAATCAGCCCCAGCATTTT. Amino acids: CASRPGGNQPQHF. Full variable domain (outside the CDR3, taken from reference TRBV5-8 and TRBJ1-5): EAGVTQSPTHLIKTRGQQATLRCSPISGHTSVYWYQQALGLGLQFLLWYDEGEERNRGNFPPRFSGRQFPNYSSELNVNALELEDSALYLCASRPGGNQPQHFGDGTRLSIL.

The CDR3 sequence: CAWSATGDTQYF. The CDR3 DNA follows: TGTGCCTGGAGTGCCACAGGAGATACGCAGTATTTT. The chain carries TRBV30 and TRBJ2-3; perhaps TRBD1 as D (5 bases). Deletions cut 1 base from V and 5 bases from J, with 7 bases between. The CDR3 is 12 residues long. Per the germline V gene, CDR1 is GTSNPN and CDR2 is SVGIG (reference sequence).

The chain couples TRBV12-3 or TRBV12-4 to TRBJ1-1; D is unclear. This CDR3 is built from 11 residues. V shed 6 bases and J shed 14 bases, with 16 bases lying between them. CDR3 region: CASSRPGGEFF. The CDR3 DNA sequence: TGTGCCAGCAGCCGACCGGGCGGGGAGTTCTTT.

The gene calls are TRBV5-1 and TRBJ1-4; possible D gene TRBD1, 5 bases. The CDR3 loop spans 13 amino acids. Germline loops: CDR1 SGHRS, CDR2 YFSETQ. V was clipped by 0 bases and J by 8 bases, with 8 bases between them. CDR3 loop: CASSLGGGEKLFF. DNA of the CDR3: TGCGCCAGCAGCTTGGGCGGGGGGGAAAAACTGTTTTTT.

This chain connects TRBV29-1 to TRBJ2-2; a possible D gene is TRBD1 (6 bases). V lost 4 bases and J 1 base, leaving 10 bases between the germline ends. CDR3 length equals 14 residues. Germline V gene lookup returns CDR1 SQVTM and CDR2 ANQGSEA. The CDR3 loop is CSVVGGLNTGELFF. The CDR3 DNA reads TGCAGCGTTGTTGGGGGCCTGAACACCGGGGAGCTGTTTTTT.

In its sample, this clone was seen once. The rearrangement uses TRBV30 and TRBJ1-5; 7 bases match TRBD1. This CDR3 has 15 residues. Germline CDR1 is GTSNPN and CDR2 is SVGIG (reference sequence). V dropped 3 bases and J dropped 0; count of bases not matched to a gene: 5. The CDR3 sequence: CAWSGDSHSNQPQHF. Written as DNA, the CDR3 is TGTGCCTGGAGCGGGGACAGCCATAGCAATCAGCCCCAGCATTTT.

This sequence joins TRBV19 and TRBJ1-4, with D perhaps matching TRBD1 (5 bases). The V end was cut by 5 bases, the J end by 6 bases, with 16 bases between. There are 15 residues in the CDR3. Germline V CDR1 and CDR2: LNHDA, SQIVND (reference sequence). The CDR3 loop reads CASSSSIRGDEKLFF. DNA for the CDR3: TGTGCCAGTAGTTCCTCTATACGGGGGGATGAAAAACTGTTTTTT.

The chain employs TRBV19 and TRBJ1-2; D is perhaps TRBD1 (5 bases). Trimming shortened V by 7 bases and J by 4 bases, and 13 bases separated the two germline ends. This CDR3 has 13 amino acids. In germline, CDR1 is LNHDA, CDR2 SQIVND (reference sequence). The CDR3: CASTPAGGYGYTF. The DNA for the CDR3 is TGTGCCAGTACCCCGGCCGGGGGCTATGGCTACACCTTC.

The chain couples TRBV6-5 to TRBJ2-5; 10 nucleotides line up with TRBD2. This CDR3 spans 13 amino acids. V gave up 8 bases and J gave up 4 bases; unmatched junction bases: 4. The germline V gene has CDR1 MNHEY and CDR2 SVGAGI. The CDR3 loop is CASERGGRETQYF. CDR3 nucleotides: TGTGCCAGCGAGCGGGGGGGACGAGAGACCCAGTACTTC.

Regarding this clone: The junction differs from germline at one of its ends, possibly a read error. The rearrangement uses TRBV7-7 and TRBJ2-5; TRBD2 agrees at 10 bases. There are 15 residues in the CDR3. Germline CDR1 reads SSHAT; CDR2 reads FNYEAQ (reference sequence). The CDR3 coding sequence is TGTGCTAGCAGCTTTATGCTAGCGGGGGCCGAGACCCAGTACTTC. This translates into CASSFMLAGAETQYF.

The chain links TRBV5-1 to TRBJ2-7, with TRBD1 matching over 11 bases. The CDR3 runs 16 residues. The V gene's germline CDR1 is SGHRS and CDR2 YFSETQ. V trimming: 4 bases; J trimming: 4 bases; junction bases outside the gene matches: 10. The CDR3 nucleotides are TGCGCCAGCAGCCCTTCTGGGACAGGGGGGTGGTACGAGCAGTACTTC. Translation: CASSPSGTGGWYEQYF.

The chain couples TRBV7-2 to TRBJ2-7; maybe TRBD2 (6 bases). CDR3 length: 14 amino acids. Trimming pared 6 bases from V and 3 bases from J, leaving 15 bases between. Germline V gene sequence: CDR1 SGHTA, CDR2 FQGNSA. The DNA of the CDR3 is TGTGCCAGCAGACTAGCAACTAGTAACTACGAGCAGTACTTC. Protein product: CASRLATSNYEQYF.

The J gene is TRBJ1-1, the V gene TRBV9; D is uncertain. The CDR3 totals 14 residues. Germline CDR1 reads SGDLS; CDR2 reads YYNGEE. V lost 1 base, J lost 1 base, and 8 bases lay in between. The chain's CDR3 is CASSVSGRNTEAFF. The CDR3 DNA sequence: TGTGCCAGCAGCGTATCGGGGAGGAACACTGAAGCTTTCTTT.

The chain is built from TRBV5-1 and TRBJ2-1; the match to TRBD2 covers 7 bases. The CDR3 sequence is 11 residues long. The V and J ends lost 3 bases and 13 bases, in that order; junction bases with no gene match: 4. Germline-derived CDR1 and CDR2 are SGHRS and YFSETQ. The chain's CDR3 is CASSWAGVQFF. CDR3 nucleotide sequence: TGCGCCAGCAGCTGGGCGGGAGTTCAGTTCTTC.

CDR3 amino acids: CAWSVGRDTQYF. CDR3 nucleotide sequence: TGTGCCTGGAGTGTAGGGAGAGATACGCAGTATTTT. The chain links TRBV30 to TRBJ2-3, with D maybe TRBD2 (5 bases). The germline V gene has CDR1 GTSNPN and CDR2 SVGIG (reference sequence). V was cut by 0 bases and J by 5 bases, with 6 bases left in between. This CDR3 contains 12 residues.

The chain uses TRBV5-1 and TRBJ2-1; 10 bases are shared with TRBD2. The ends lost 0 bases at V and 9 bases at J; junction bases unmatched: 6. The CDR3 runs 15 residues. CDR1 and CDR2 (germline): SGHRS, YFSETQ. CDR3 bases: TGCGCCAGCAGCTTGGTGGGACTAGCGATCGGTGAGCAGTTCTTC. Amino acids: CASSLVGLAIGEQFF.

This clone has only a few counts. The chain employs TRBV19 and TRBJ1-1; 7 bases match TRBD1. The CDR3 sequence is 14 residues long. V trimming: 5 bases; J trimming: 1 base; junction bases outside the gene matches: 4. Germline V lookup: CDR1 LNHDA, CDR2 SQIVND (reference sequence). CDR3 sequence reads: CASSWDRANTEAFF. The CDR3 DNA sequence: TGTGCCAGTAGTTGGGACAGAGCGAACACTGAAGCTTTCTTT.

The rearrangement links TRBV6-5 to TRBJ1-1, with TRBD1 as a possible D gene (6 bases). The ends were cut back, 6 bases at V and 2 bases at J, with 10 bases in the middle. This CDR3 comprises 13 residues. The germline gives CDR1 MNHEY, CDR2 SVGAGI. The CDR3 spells CASSGGRNTEAFF. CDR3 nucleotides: TGTGCCAGCAGCGGGGGGCGAAACACTGAAGCTTTCTTT.

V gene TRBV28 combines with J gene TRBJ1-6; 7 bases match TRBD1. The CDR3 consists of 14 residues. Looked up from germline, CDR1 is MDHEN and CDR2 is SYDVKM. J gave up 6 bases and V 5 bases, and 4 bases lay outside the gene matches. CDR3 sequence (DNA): TGTGCCAGCAGTCGGAGGGGGCGTAATTCACCCCTCCACTTT. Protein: CASSRRGRNSPLHF.

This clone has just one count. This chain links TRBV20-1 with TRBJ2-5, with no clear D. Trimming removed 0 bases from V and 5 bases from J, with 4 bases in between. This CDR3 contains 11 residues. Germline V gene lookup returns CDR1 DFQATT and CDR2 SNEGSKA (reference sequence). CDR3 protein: CSARDRETQYF. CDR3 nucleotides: TGCAGTGCTAGAGATCGGGAGACCCAGTACTTC.

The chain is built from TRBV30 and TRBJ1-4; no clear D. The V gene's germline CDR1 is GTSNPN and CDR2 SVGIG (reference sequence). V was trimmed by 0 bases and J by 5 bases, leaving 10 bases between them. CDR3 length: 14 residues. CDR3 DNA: TGTGCCTGGAGTGTGAGGGTAGTAAATGAAAAACTGTTTTTT. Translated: CAWSVRVVNEKLFF.